Shown below are 3 T cell receptor beta chains from a single sample sequenced in a study of shared clonotypes between healthy human individuals. Only in-frame clones appear in the TCRdb table, and some are missing; sequencing was by immunoSEQ multiplex PCR. Of about 2.2 million clones in the sample, over 85% were seen once. It was CD45RO-negative cells, positively selected for CCR7, that made up naive CD8 cells, with terminally differentiated effector memory CD45RA+ cells excluded. Sequencing was performed on naive CD8+ T cells from PBMCs. The origin of the receptors is a man between 18 and 35 years old in good health. Some clones in this sample may be carry-over from other donors' samples.

J is TRBJ2-7 and V is TRBV5-1; 10 positions match TRBD2. V shed 4 bases and J 4 bases; nucleotides not matched to a gene: 11. The germline V gene has CDR1 SGHRS and CDR2 YFSETQ. This CDR3 is 16 amino acids long. CDR3 nucleotide sequence: TGCGCCAGCAGCCCCTCATATCCTAGCGGGAGTTACGAGCAGTACTTC. Protein product: CASSPSYPSGSYEQYF.

The V call is TRBV19, the J call TRBJ1-1; 10 bases fit TRBD1. The germline V gene encodes CDR1 LNHDA and CDR2 SQIVND (reference sequence). The CDR3 consists of 18 residues. Trimming at V came to 7 bases and at J to 0 bases, leaving 14 bases not matched to a gene. The CDR3 spells CASTKITGTGVVNTEAFF. The CDR3, as DNA: TGTGCCAGTACCAAAATTACCGGGACAGGGGTTGTGAACACTGAAGCTTTCTTT.

The chain joins TRBV4-3 to TRBJ2-1; no definite D call. CDR3 length equals 12 residues. Germline V gene sequence: CDR1 LGHNA, CDR2 YSLEER. The V gene lost 0 bases and the J gene lost 9 bases, with 6 bases spanning the gap. The CDR3 here is CASSQDLGEQFF. CDR3 DNA sequence: TGCGCCAGCAGCCAAGATCTGGGTGAGCAGTTCTTC.